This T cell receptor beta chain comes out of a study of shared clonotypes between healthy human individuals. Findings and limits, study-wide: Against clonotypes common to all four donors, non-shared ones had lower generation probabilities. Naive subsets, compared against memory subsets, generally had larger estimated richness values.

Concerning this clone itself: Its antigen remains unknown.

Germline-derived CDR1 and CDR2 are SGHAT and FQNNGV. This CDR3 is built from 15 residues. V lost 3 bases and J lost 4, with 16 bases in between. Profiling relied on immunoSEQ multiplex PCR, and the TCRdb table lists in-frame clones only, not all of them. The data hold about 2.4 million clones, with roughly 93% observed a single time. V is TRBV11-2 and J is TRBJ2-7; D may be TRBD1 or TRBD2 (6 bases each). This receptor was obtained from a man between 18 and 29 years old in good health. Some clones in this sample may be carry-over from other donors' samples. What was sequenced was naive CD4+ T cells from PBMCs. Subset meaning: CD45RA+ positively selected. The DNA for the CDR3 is TGTGCCAGCAGCTTTAGGCGGGACAAAGGTTACGAGCAGTACTTC. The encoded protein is CASSFRRDKGYEQYF.